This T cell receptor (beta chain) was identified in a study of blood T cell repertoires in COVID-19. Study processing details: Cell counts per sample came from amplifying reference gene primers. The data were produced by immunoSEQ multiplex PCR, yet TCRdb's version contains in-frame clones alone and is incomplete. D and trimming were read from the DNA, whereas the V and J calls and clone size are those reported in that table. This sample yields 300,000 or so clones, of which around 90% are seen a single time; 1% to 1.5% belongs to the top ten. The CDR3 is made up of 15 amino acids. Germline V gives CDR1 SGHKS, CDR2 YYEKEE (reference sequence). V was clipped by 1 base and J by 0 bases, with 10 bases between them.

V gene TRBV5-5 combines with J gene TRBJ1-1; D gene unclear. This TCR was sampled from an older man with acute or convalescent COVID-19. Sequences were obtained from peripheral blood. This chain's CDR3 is CASSLSPGLNTEAFF. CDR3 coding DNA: TGTGCCAGCAGCTTGTCTCCAGGTTTGAACACTGAAGCTTTCTTT.